This T cell receptor beta chain was retrieved from a study of cytomegalovirus exposure and HLA in healthy donors. Notes on the study in general: There were three CMV-associated chains whose specificity for CMV antigens was confirmed in vitro. High specificity and sensitivity for cytomegalovirus status were reported for the classifier.

PCR involved 60 Vbeta and 13 Jbeta primers. Clones were read by immunoSEQ multiplex PCR, and TCRdb kept only the in-frame ones, dropping some. In the table there are under 200,000 clones, more than 65% of which are singletons. Germline V lookup: CDR1 SGHVS, CDR2 FNYEAQ. The CDR3 extends over 14 amino acids. Remarks on this clone: Its antigen is not known.

The chain employs TRBV7-6 and TRBJ1-6; TRBD1 might be the D (5 bases). This receptor was obtained from a woman between 40 and 50 years old in good health and CMV-seropositive. The sequenced material came from PBMCs. The chain's CDR3 is CASGRDSPNSPLHF. The CDR3 coding sequence is TGTGCTAGCGGTCGAGACAGCCCCAATTCACCCCTCCACTTT.